This passage covers 5 T cell receptor beta chains from one sample sequenced in a study of tumor and adjacent non-tumor tissue in lung cancer. TCRbeta libraries were built with three rounds of nested PCR, modified from ARM-PCR. TCRdb re-called the multiplex PCR reads through MiXCR, storing one row per CDR3 protein. This table has 100,000 to 120,000 distinct CDR3 sequences, over 75% appearing once. No cell sorting was done before RNA was extracted from the tissue. The sample taken for sequencing was lung tumor tissue. These receptors were obtained from a man between 65 and 80 years old with non-small cell lung cancer.

J is TRBJ1-6 and V is TRBV29-1; D is perhaps TRBD1 (6 bases). Trimming left V 7 bases short and J 8 bases short, with 18 bases between. The CDR3 is made up of 14 amino acids. CDR1 and CDR2 from the germline V gene are SQVTM and ANQGSEA. The CDR3 coding sequence is TGCAGCGCCTGGGAGGGACATGGGGATTCACCCCTCCACTTT. Its protein product is CSAWEGHGDSPLHF.

This clonotype was counted a few times. J is TRBJ1-1 and V is TRBV12-3 or TRBV12-4, with D uncertain. The CDR3 extends over 13 amino acids. CDR3 bases: TGTATCAGCAGTTTTCGAGACACGCAGAAAGCTTTCTTT. As protein: CISSFRDTQKAFF.

On this clonotype itself: A read error may explain this, as a much larger clone is one base away. The chain recombines TRBV20-1 with TRBJ2-1; TRBD2 is a possible D gene (5 bases). This CDR3 has 14 amino acids. The V end lost 3 bases, the J end lost 3 bases, and 12 bases lay between the germline ends. CDR1 DFQATT and CDR2 SNEGSKA come from the germline V gene (reference sequence). In nucleotides, the CDR3 is TGCAGTGCTAGTATGGGAGTTGGCTACAATGAGCAGTTCTTC. It specifies CSASMGVGYNEQFF.

This clonotype appeared a single time. The chain joins TRBV6-6 to TRBJ2-7; 8 bases line up with TRBD1. CDR3 length: 14 residues. CDR1 MNHNY and CDR2 SVGAGI come from the germline V gene (reference sequence). With V trimmed by 4 bases and J by 3 bases, 5 bases remained unmatched. DNA of the CDR3: TGTGCCAGCAGTTGGGACAGGACACGCTACGAGCAGTACTTC. This translates into CASSWDRTRYEQYF.

This clonotype was recorded many times. The rearrangement links TRBV12-3 or TRBV12-4 to TRBJ2-7; 8 nucleotides align to TRBD1. The CDR3 sequence is 16 residues long. Losses at the gene ends were 6 bases for V and 7 bases for J; bases not matched to a gene: 17. For the CDR3, the DNA is TGTGCCAGCAGCCCCCCAGGGGGCGCGGCTGGCTGGGAGCAGTACTTC. As protein: CASSPPGGAAGWEQYF.